This T cell receptor (beta chain) was identified during a study of T-cell reconstitution after alpha-beta-depleted transplantation in children. Using unique molecular identifiers, the investigators prepared the TCRbeta library. A single record per CDR3 protein comes from TCRdb applying MiXCR to the PCR reads. The data contain 200,000 or so distinct CDR3 sequences, around 5.9% of them singletons. There are many counts of this clonotype. Its antigen is currently unknown. The CDR3 sequence is 15 residues long. V dropped 5 bases and J dropped 2; count of bases not matched to a gene: 5. Germline CDR1 reads SEHNR; CDR2 reads FQNEAQ (reference sequence). The study, taken as a whole, reports: Elevated TCRbeta diversity at day 60 was traced, in some patients, to surviving recipient T cells and thymic progenitors.

This clonotype was obtained from a girl less than two years old with combined immunodeficiency, due to receive a stem cell transplant. This chain uses TRBV7-9 with TRBJ2-1; 8 nucleotides align to TRBD2. The input for sequencing was PBMCs, taken before TCRalphabeta/CD19-depleted stem cell transplant. The CDR3 region is CASSPSGSTYNEQFF. CDR3 coding DNA: TGTGCCAGCAGCCCGAGCGGGAGTACCTACAATGAGCAGTTCTTC.